This T cell receptor (beta chain) was identified in a study of blood T cell repertoires in COVID-19. Study at large: Acute and convalescent COVID-19 samples came from the United States, Italy and Spain.

Enrollment of patients from Seattle took place during active infection, with longitudinal follow-up. Authors' methods: Scientists estimated how many nucleated cells there were by amplifying reference gene primers. Assay: immunoSEQ multiplex PCR; the TCRdb copy retains only in-frame clones and omits some. Clone size and the V and J calls come from that table; the DNA yielded D and trimming. The repertoire includes fewer than 250,000 clones, 86% of them detected once, and 5.5% to 6.5% sits in the top ten. This clonotype was obtained from a woman aged 80 or over with COVID-19, enrolled during active disease. The sequenced sample consisted of peripheral blood.

The CDR3 DNA is TGTGCCAGCAGCATAAACCCGGGTCAGGGCTACACCTTC. It specifies CASSINPGQGYTF. The V gene is TRBV7-2, the J gene TRBJ1-2; D gene uncertain. Trimming cost V 5 bases and J 8 bases, with 15 bases left between them. The CDR3 consists of 13 residues. The germline CDR1 and CDR2 sequences are SGHTA and FQGNSA. Combining the CDR3 with reference TRBV7-2 and TRBJ1-2 gives the whole variable domain GAGVSQSPSNKVTEKGKDVELRCDPISGHTALYWYRQSLGQGLEFLIYFQGNSAPDKSGLPSDRFSAERTGGSVSTLTIQRTQQEDSAVYLCASSINPGQGYTFGSGTRLTVV.